These T cell receptor beta chains were read from a single sample in a study of CD8 T cells in ankylosing spondylitis. Via MiXCR, TCRdb re-called the 5' RACE reads, giving one row per CDR3 protein. The repertoire holds 190,000 or so distinct CDR3 sequences, with roughly 13% as singletons. The material sequenced was blood, either unsorted or a sorted T cell fraction (not recorded which). The receptors shown here come from a male donor with ankylosing spondylitis or in good health (not recorded which). CDR3s include the opening cysteine and the closing phenylalanine or tryptophan. The D gene is left open where the match is weak. Clone size appears in some rows only: once, few, many, or a class for an expanded clone.

clone_size,v_call,d_call,j_call,cdr3_aa,cdr3_nt
-,TRBV12-3/TRBV12-4,-,TRBJ2-3,CASSWGWDTQYF,TGTGCCAGCAGTTGGGGTTGGGATACGCAGTATTTT
few,TRBV6-1,-,TRBJ1-1,CASSDEERNTEAFF,TGTGCCAGCAGTGACGAAGAGCGGAACACTGAAGCTTTCTTT
-,TRBV5-5,-,TRBJ1-1,CASSLQPGLRMNTEAFF,TGTGCCAGCAGCTTACAACCGGGACTCAGAATGAACACTGAAGCTTTCTTT
-,TRBV20-1,-,TRBJ2-2,CSAQYTGELFF,TGCAGTGCCCAGTACACCGGGGAGCTGTTTTTT
-,TRBV7-9,-,TRBJ2-5,CASSSPSPAEETQYF,TGTGCCAGCAGCTCCCCCTCCCCAGCCGAAGAGACCCAGTACTTC
-,TRBV6-5,TRBD2,TRBJ2-7,CASSYSPSGGRASYEQYF,TGTGCCAGCAGTTACTCGCCCTCGGGAGGGAGGGCCAGCTACGAGCAGTACTTC
-,TRBV12-3/TRBV12-4,-,TRBJ2-7,CASSLERGGSSYEQYF,TGTGCCAGCAGTTTAGAAAGGGGCGGAAGCTCCTACGAGCAGTACTTC
few,TRBV11-2,-,TRBJ1-1,CASSFDLGGEAFF,TGTGCCAGCAGCTTCGACCTAGGGGGTGAAGCTTTCTTT
few,TRBV4-1,-,TRBJ2-1,CASSQETSPNEQFF,TGCGCCAGCAGCCAAGAAACTAGCCCCAATGAGCAGTTCTTC
-,TRBV5-6,-,TRBJ2-2,CAISPGPGELFF,TGTGCCATCAGCCCAGGGCCCGGGGAGCTGTTTTTT
-,TRBV5-1,TRBD1,TRBJ2-2,CASSLEGQGNTGELFF,TGCGCCAGCAGCCTGGAGGGACAGGGGAACACCGGGGAGCTGTTTTTT
few,TRBV25-1,-,TRBJ1-5,CASSRRRGNQPQHF,TGTGCCAGCTCCCGACGACGGGGCAATCAGCCCCAGCATTTT
-,TRBV7-9,-,TRBJ2-7,CASSQQGTDEQYF,TGTGCCAGCAGCCAACAGGGTACCGACGAGCAGTACTTC
-,TRBV13,-,TRBJ2-3,CASSAGQDGIDTQYF,TGTGCCAGCAGCGCCGGCCAGGACGGGATAGATACGCAGTATTTT
-,TRBV4-1,TRBD2,TRBJ2-3,CASSQGGAGGNTDTQYF,TGCGCCAGCAGCCAAGGGGGAGCGGGGGGAAACACAGATACGCAGTATTTT
-,TRBV18,-,TRBJ1-1,CASSPPAALNTEAFF,TGTGCCAGCTCACCACCGGCCGCGTTGAACACTGAAGCTTTCTTT
large,TRBV29-1,-,TRBJ1-2,CSVTGYSNYGYTF,TGCAGCGTTACGGGTTACTCGAACTATGGCTACACCTTC
few,TRBV18,-,TRBJ2-1,CASSPGLFYNEQFF,TGTGCCAGCTCACCAGGACTGTTTTACAATGAGCAGTTCTTC
-,TRBV12-3/TRBV12-4,TRBD1,TRBJ1-1,CASRGDRHTEAFF,TGTGCCAGCAGGGGGGACAGGCACACTGAAGCTTTCTTT
once,TRBV10-3,-,TRBJ2-7,CAISAKIYGTAGDEQYF,TGTGCCATCAGTGCGAAAATCTACGGGACGGCGGGTGACGAGCAGTACTTC
-,TRBV7-9,TRBD1,TRBJ2-7,CASSLGFDRDRYEQYF,TGTGCCAGCAGCTTAGGTTTTGACAGGGACCGCTACGAGCAGTACTTC
few,TRBV30,-,TRBJ1-6,CAWRTESPLHF,TGTGCCTGGAGGACGGAGTCACCCCTCCACTTT
many,TRBV9,TRBD2,TRBJ2-5,CASSVGGGAQETQYF,TGTGCCAGCAGCGTAGGCGGGGGGGCCCAAGAGACCCAGTACTTC
many,TRBV15,-,TRBJ2-7,CATSRNNPRDGYEQYF,TGTGCCACCAGCCGGAATAACCCAAGGGACGGTTACGAGCAGTACTTC
-,TRBV6-1,-,TRBJ2-1,CASTEDQGAYNEQFF,TGTGCCAGCACCGAAGACCAGGGCGCCTACAATGAGCAGTTCTTC
-,TRBV29-1,TRBD2,TRBJ2-3,CSVEVGAGGPIDTQYF,TGCAGCGTTGAAGTAGGAGCGGGAGGGCCTATTGATACGCAGTATTTT
-,TRBV10-1,-,TRBJ1-1,CASSESLLLDTEAFF,TGCGCCAGCAGTGAGTCTTTGCTGCTGGACACTGAAGCTTTCTTT
many,TRBV27,-,TRBJ1-5,CASSTYGVQPQHF,TGTGCCAGCAGCACCTACGGGGTTCAGCCCCAGCATTTT
few,TRBV7-8,TRBD1,TRBJ1-1,CASSLAGQGLEAAFF,TGTGCCAGCAGCTTAGCCGGACAGGGTCTCGAAGCGGCTTTCTTT
-,TRBV19,-,TRBJ2-3,CASSPLPIENTQYF,TGTGCCAGTAGTCCCCTCCCCATCGAGAATACGCAGTATTTT
many,TRBV25-1,-,TRBJ2-1,CASSEFLYNEQFF,TGTGCCAGCAGTGAATTTTTGTACAATGAGCAGTTCTTC
few,TRBV10-2,-,TRBJ2-7,CASSVAGSSYEQYF,TGCGCCAGCAGTGTCGCGGGAAGCTCCTACGAGCAGTACTTC
few,TRBV3-1,-,TRBJ2-2,CASSQEWTPNTGELFF,TGTGCCAGCAGCCAAGAGTGGACACCGAACACCGGGGAGCTGTTTTTT
few,TRBV6-2/TRBV6-3,TRBD2,TRBJ2-5,CASSSSGTSGDGETQYF,TGTGCCAGCAGTTCTTCAGGGACTAGCGGGGACGGGGAGACCCAGTACTTC
few,TRBV4-1,-,TRBJ1-1,CASSQLQGFTEAFF,TGCGCCAGCAGCCAATTACAGGGATTCACTGAAGCTTTCTTT
few,TRBV10-1,TRBD2,TRBJ2-3,CASSESAPASGATDTQYF,TGCGCCAGCAGTGAGTCGGCTCCGGCAAGCGGGGCGACAGATACGCAGTATTTT
-,TRBV25-1,-,TRBJ2-1,CASSEEGGEQFF,TGTGCCAGCAGTGAAGAAGGCGGTGAGCAGTTCTTC
few,TRBV7-9,-,TRBJ1-4,CASSLSLNEKLFF,TGTGCCAGCAGCTTATCGTTGAATGAAAAACTGTTTTTT
many,TRBV12-3/TRBV12-4,-,TRBJ2-1,CASSTETYNEQFF,TGTGCCAGCAGCACGGAAACCTACAATGAGCAGTTCTTC
few,TRBV5-1,-,TRBJ1-2,CASSLAGGRDYGYTF,TGCGCCAGCAGCTTGGCCGGGGGGAGAGACTATGGCTACACCTTC
few,TRBV7-8,TRBD1,TRBJ2-7,CASSLEPLTGASYSYEQYF,TGTGCCAGCAGCCTAGAACCTCTGACAGGGGCATCCTACTCCTACGAGCAGTACTTC
-,TRBV6-5,-,TRBJ2-3,CASTWTDRYTDTQYF,TGTGCCAGCACTTGGACAGACCGATACACAGATACGCAGTATTTT
-,TRBV14,TRBD1,TRBJ2-4,CASSGTGESILAKNIQYF,TGTGCCAGCAGCGGGACAGGCGAGAGTATTTTAGCCAAAAACATTCAGTACTTC
-,TRBV4-1,-,TRBJ1-2,CASSQHIRDREGTF,TGCGCCAGCAGCCAACACATCCGGGACCGTGAGGGTACCTTC
-,TRBV4-1,TRBD2,TRBJ2-4,CASSLFSGTSGVAKNIQYF,TGCGCCAGCAGCCTTTTTTCCGGGACTAGCGGTGTAGCCAAAAACATTCAGTACTTC
few,TRBV9,TRBD1,TRBJ2-2,CASGTGVRRELFF,TGTGCCAGCGGTACAGGGGTTAGGAGGGAGCTGTTTTTT
few,TRBV7-8,-,TRBJ1-5,CASSQDEGGNQPQHF,TGTGCCAGCAGTCAAGACGAGGGGGGCAATCAGCCCCAGCATTTT
few,TRBV4-1,-,TRBJ1-2,CASSQVFGERGGYTF,TGCGCCAGCAGCCAAGTGTTCGGCGAAAGAGGCGGCTACACCTTC
few,TRBV5-1,-,TRBJ1-3,CASSLEGNTIYF,TGCGCCAGCAGCTTAGAGGGAAACACCATATATTTT
-,TRBV10-3,TRBD1,TRBJ1-1,CAISDGQAKAFF,TGTGCCATCAGTGATGGACAGGCAAAAGCTTTCTTT
-,TRBV5-6,-,TRBJ2-5,CASSLRYSSYQETQYF,TGTGCCAGCAGCTTGCGGTACAGCTCGTACCAAGAGACCCAGTACTTC